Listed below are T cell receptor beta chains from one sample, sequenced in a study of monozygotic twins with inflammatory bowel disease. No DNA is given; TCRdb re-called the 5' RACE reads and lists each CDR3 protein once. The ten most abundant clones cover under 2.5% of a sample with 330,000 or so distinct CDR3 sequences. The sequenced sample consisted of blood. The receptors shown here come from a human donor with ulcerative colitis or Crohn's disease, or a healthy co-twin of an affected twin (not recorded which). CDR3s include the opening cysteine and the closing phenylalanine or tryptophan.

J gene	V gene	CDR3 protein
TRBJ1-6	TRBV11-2	CASSLRVGDSPLHF
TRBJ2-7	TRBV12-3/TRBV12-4	CASGFGQFEGVYEQYF
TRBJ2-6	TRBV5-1	CASSVSRQGRGANVLTF
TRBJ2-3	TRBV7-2	CASSLTGLATDTQYF
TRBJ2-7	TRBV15	CATSRDGGLYEQYF
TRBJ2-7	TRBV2	CASSARGRIGEQYF
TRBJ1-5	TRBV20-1	CSAREQMNQPQHF
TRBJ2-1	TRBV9	CASSAERGAPNEQFF
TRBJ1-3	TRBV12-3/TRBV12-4	CASSRQGGLSGNTIYF
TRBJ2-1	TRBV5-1	CASSSEILAGLYNEQFF
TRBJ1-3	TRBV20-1	CSALHSLSGNTIYF
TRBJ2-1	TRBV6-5	CASSRDRGNEQFF
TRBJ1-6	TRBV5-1	CASSQGNNSPLHF
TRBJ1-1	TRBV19	CASSHKGYRNTEAFF
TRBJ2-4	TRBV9	CASSVDLAGGGNIQYF
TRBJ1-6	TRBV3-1	CASSQEGGLGSPLHF
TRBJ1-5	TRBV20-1	CSAQGFSNQPQHF
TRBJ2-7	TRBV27	CASSPVSFPYEQYF
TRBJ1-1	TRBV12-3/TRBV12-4	CASTQEFAEAFF
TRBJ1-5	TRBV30	CAWSVDSTQPQHF
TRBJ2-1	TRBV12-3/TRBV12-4	CASSLRAPGTAGSEQFF
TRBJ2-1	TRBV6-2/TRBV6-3	CASSPTGGVGYNEQFF
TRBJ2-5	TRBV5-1	CASSLSGQGAQETQYF
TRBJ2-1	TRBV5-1	CASSKGHFSYNEQFF
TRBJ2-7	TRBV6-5	CASSYGQTSRVYF
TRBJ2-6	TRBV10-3	CAISETGGGAGANVLTF
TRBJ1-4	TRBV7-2	CASSFRGGEKLFF
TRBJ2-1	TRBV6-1	CASRGDRGSYNEQFF
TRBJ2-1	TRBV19	CASSIDLGNEQFF
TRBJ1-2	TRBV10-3	CAISESDGPNYGYTF
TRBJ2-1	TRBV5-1	CASSAGASYNEQFF
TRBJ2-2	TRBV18	CASSLLTSGTNTGELFF
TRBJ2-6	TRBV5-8	CASSLPGSGANVLTF
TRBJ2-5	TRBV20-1	CSAILARETQYF
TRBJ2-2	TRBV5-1	CASSLPANTGELFF
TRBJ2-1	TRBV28	CASSLVRQGGYNEQFF
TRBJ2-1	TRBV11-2	CASRIWGQRINEQFF
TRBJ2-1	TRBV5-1	CASSIGTYNEQFF
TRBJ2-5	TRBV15	CATSTYSGGIVETQYF
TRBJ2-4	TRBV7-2	CASSSGPENIQYF
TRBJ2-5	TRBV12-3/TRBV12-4	CASSGPGTSGGETQYF
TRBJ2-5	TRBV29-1	CSVEEQGRGETQYF
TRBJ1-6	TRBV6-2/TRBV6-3	CASSYSGRDGALHF
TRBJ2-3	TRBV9	CASSVADRGLDTQYF
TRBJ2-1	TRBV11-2	CASSLGSGRYNEQFF